These T cell receptor beta chains were read from a single sample in a study of technical replicates of blood from several donors. Profiling relied on immunoSEQ multiplex PCR, and the TCRdb table lists in-frame clones only, not all of them. The profile shows roughly 93,000 clones, 90% to 96% of them singletons. The material sequenced was T cells isolated from PBMCs. Receptors originate from a human donor in good health. The CDR3 runs from the conserved cysteine through the conserved F or W. D genes are given only for firm matches. Where a row states a size, it is once, few, many or the class of an expanded clone; other rows omit it.

V gene: TRBV7-9; J gene: TRBJ1-5; D gene: .; clone size: .; CDR3 DNA: TGTGCCAGCAGCAAAGAGGCACCTTGGGGCAATCAGCCCCAGCATTTT; CDR3 protein: CASSKEAPWGNQPQHF
V gene: TRBV28; J gene: TRBJ2-7; D gene: .; clone size: .; CDR3 DNA: TGTGCCAGCAGTTCACAGGGAATCTCCTACGAGCAGTACTTC; CDR3 protein: CASSSQGISYEQYF
V gene: TRBV28; J gene: TRBJ2-1; D gene: .; clone size: .; CDR3 DNA: TGTGCCAGCAGTTTAGGAGGGCGGTACAATGAGCAGTTCTTC; CDR3 protein: CASSLGGRYNEQFF
V gene: TRBV25-1; J gene: TRBJ1-2; D gene: .; clone size: few; CDR3 DNA: TGTGCCAGCAGGGACGGGAGAGCCTATGGCTACACCTTC; CDR3 protein: CASRDGRAYGYTF
V gene: TRBV27; J gene: TRBJ2-7; D gene: .; clone size: .; CDR3 DNA: TGTGCCAGCAGCCGTCTTGGGGAGGCCGCCTACGAGCAGTACTTC; CDR3 protein: CASSRLGEAAYEQYF
V gene: TRBV27; J gene: TRBJ1-4; D gene: TRBD1; clone size: .; CDR3 DNA: TGTGCCAGCAGTAGACCGGGACAGGGAGCTAATGAAAAACTGTTTTTT; CDR3 protein: CASSRPGQGANEKLFF
V gene: TRBV6-5; J gene: TRBJ2-1; D gene: TRBD1; clone size: .; CDR3 DNA: TGTGCCAGCAGGCAGAGGGACAGGACCTTCGATGAGCAGTTCTTC; CDR3 protein: CASRQRDRTFDEQFF
V gene: TRBV7-9; J gene: TRBJ2-5; D gene: .; clone size: .; CDR3 DNA: TGTGCCAGCAGCCCTTGGGCCTCCTTCGGAGAGACCCAGTACTTC; CDR3 protein: CASSPWASFGETQYF
V gene: TRBV7-9; J gene: TRBJ2-7; D gene: .; clone size: .; CDR3 DNA: TGTGCCAGCAGCCCCGGGACCCAGGGGGGCGAGCAGTACTTC; CDR3 protein: CASSPGTQGGEQYF
V gene: TRBV5-4; J gene: TRBJ1-5; D gene: .; clone size: .; CDR3 DNA: TGTGCCAGCAGCTTCGGGGGGCACCAGCCCCAGCATTTT; CDR3 protein: CASSFGGHQPQHF
V gene: TRBV19; J gene: TRBJ2-7; D gene: .; clone size: .; CDR3 DNA: TGTGCCAGTAGTCCTCAGGCTAACGGCTACGAGCAGTACTTC; CDR3 protein: CASSPQANGYEQYF
V gene: TRBV28; J gene: TRBJ2-5; D gene: TRBD1; clone size: .; CDR3 DNA: TGTGCCAGCAGTCGACCCGGCAGGGGGATACAAGAGACCCAGTACTTC; CDR3 protein: CASSRPGRGIQETQYF
V gene: TRBV30; J gene: TRBJ1-5; D gene: .; clone size: .; CDR3 DNA: TGTGCCTGGAGTGTACGTGTGGGGCGCGGTCAGCCCCAGCATTTT; CDR3 protein: CAWSVRVGRGQPQHF
V gene: TRBV14; J gene: TRBJ2-7; D gene: TRBD2; clone size: .; CDR3 DNA: TGTGCCAGCAGCGACGCGGGGGGTGAGCAGTACTTC; CDR3 protein: CASSDAGGEQYF
V gene: TRBV7-8; J gene: TRBJ2-7; D gene: TRBD2; clone size: .; CDR3 DNA: TGTGCCAGCAGCTTAGGAGCGGGAGGGCAGGAGCAGTACTTC; CDR3 protein: CASSLGAGGQEQYF
V gene: TRBV9; J gene: TRBJ1-2; D gene: TRBD1; clone size: .; CDR3 DNA: TGTGCCAGCAGCGTAGCTCCAGGGGGCGTCTATGGCTACACCTTC; CDR3 protein: CASSVAPGGVYGYTF
V gene: TRBV12-5; J gene: TRBJ1-2; D gene: .; clone size: .; CDR3 DNA: TGTGCTAGTGGTTTGGTATCGGGGGGGCTGTCCTATGGCTACACCTTC; CDR3 protein: CASGLVSGGLSYGYTF
V gene: TRBV9; J gene: TRBJ1-2; D gene: TRBD1; clone size: .; CDR3 DNA: TGTGCCAGCAGCGTAGCCCAGGGGGGCTATGGCTACACCTTC; CDR3 protein: CASSVAQGGYGYTF
V gene: TRBV11-2; J gene: TRBJ1-1; D gene: TRBD1; clone size: few; CDR3 DNA: TGTGCCAGCAGCCTGGGACAGGCCTTTGAAGCTTTCTTT; CDR3 protein: CASSLGQAFEAFF
V gene: TRBV4-1; J gene: TRBJ1-6; D gene: .; clone size: .; CDR3 DNA: TGCGCCAGCAGCCAAGATTCGGGGGGCGCGGATTCACCCCTCCACTTT; CDR3 protein: CASSQDSGGADSPLHF
V gene: TRBV5-1; J gene: TRBJ1-1; D gene: .; clone size: .; CDR3 DNA: TGCGCCAGCAGCTTGAAAATCGGGACTCACCTTGAAGCTTTCTTT; CDR3 protein: CASSLKIGTHLEAFF
V gene: TRBV19; J gene: TRBJ1-1; D gene: TRBD1; clone size: .; CDR3 DNA: TGTGCCAGTAGTGCAAGCACAGGGGGCGCGATGAACACTGAAGCTTTCTTT; CDR3 protein: CASSASTGGAMNTEAFF
V gene: TRBV7-9; J gene: TRBJ2-1; D gene: .; clone size: .; CDR3 DNA: TGTGCCAGCAGCTCCCCGGACAGTTACAATGAGCAGTTCTTC; CDR3 protein: CASSSPDSYNEQFF
V gene: TRBV18; J gene: TRBJ1-2; D gene: TRBD1; clone size: .; CDR3 DNA: TGTGCCAGCTCACCAGACAGGGTTAACTATGGCTACACCTTC; CDR3 protein: CASSPDRVNYGYTF
V gene: TRBV19; J gene: TRBJ2-3; D gene: .; clone size: .; CDR3 DNA: TGTGCCAGTAGTCCCACTTCCGCAGATACGCAGTATTTT; CDR3 protein: CASSPTSADTQYF
V gene: TRBV5-1; J gene: TRBJ2-1; D gene: .; clone size: .; CDR3 DNA: TGCGCCAGCAGCTCGGACTATCGTAACAATGAGCAGTTCTTC; CDR3 protein: CASSSDYRNNEQFF
V gene: TRBV19; J gene: TRBJ1-5; D gene: .; clone size: .; CDR3 DNA: TGTGCCAGTGACCCCCTTGCGGGGGCCTATAGCAATCAGCCCCAGCATTTT; CDR3 protein: CASDPLAGAYSNQPQHF
V gene: TRBV19; J gene: TRBJ1-5; D gene: .; clone size: .; CDR3 DNA: TGTGCCAGTAGTGCGTACAGGGAGAGAGGTAGCAATCAGCCCCAGCATTTT; CDR3 protein: CASSAYRERGSNQPQHF
V gene: TRBV5-1; J gene: TRBJ2-3; D gene: TRBD1; clone size: .; CDR3 DNA: TGCGCCAGCAGCACCGGGACAGGAAGGAGGGATACGCAGTATTTT; CDR3 protein: CASSTGTGRRDTQYF
V gene: TRBV18; J gene: TRBJ2-7; D gene: .; clone size: .; CDR3 DNA: TGTGCCAGCTCACCTACCGCGGGTACCTACGAGCAGTACTTC; CDR3 protein: CASSPTAGTYEQYF
V gene: TRBV19; J gene: TRBJ2-1; D gene: .; clone size: .; CDR3 DNA: TGTGCCAGTAGTACCGTATCCGATGAGCAGTTCTTC; CDR3 protein: CASSTVSDEQFF
V gene: TRBV5-1; J gene: TRBJ2-7; D gene: .; clone size: .; CDR3 DNA: TGCGCCAGCAGCTTGGCTCTGCCCTCGAGCTCCTACGAGCAGTACTTC; CDR3 protein: CASSLALPSSSYEQYF
V gene: TRBV11-3; J gene: TRBJ1-1; D gene: TRBD1; clone size: once; CDR3 DNA: TGTGCCAGCAGCTTAGGAGTGGGGACAGGGTTGAACACTGAAGCTTTCTTT; CDR3 protein: CASSLGVGTGLNTEAFF
V gene: TRBV6-6; J gene: TRBJ2-7; D gene: .; clone size: .; CDR3 DNA: TGTGCCACCCCTAGAGACGAGCAGTACTTC; CDR3 protein: CATPRDEQYF
V gene: TRBV6-1; J gene: TRBJ1-4; D gene: .; clone size: .; CDR3 DNA: TGTGCCAGCAGGGTAGGAGGAGCTAATGAAAAACTGTTTTTT; CDR3 protein: CASRVGGANEKLFF
V gene: TRBV6-4; J gene: TRBJ1-1; D gene: .; clone size: .; CDR3 DNA: TGTGCCAGCAGTGATTTCCGTCTGAATTTAACGGACACTGAAGCTTTCTTT; CDR3 protein: CASSDFRLNLTDTEAFF
V gene: TRBV11-2; J gene: TRBJ1-6; D gene: .; clone size: .; CDR3 DNA: TGTGCCAGCAGCTTAGGCGTATCTCCGTCACCCCTCCACTTT; CDR3 protein: CASSLGVSPSPLHF
V gene: TRBV6-5; J gene: TRBJ2-7; D gene: .; clone size: .; CDR3 DNA: TGTGCCAGCAGTGGACAGAGACCCTACGAGCAGTACTTC; CDR3 protein: CASSGQRPYEQYF
V gene: TRBV7-2; J gene: TRBJ2-1; D gene: TRBD1; clone size: .; CDR3 DNA: TGTGCCAGCAGCTTAGTTTGGTCGGACAGGGCAATCTCCTACAATGAGCAGTTCTTC; CDR3 protein: CASSLVWSDRAISYNEQFF
V gene: TRBV13; J gene: TRBJ2-7; D gene: TRBD2; clone size: once; CDR3 DNA: TGTGCCAGCAGCATACTAGCGTCCTCCTACGAGCAGTACTTC; CDR3 protein: CASSILASSYEQYF
V gene: TRBV11-1; J gene: TRBJ2-7; D gene: TRBD2; clone size: once; CDR3 DNA: TGTGCCAGCAGCTTAGGTAGCGGGAGGGTCGACGAGCAGTACTTC; CDR3 protein: CASSLGSGRVDEQYF
V gene: TRBV7-9; J gene: TRBJ2-3; D gene: .; clone size: .; CDR3 DNA: TGTGCCAGCTCGAACGAGGCGGGTAGCACAGATACGCAGTATTTT; CDR3 protein: CASSNEAGSTDTQYF